This entry lists 8 T cell receptor beta chains sequenced from one sample in a study of HIV-infected patients and healthy controls (TCRdb year 2014). The method was 5' RACE. TCRdb shows the sequencer as Illumina MiSeq. SuperScript III was used to reverse transcribe 500 ng RNA with primers targeting the alpha and beta constant regions. Separate libraries for the alpha and beta chains were generated through chain-specific third strand synthesis that incorporated multiplexing indices. TCRdb itself trimmed the public reads at Q25 with fastp, ran MiXCR and retained productive beta chains. Every CDR3 protein is listed once, alongside the most common genes and DNA of its rows. This sample gives 18,000 or so distinct CDR3 sequences in total; about 8.5% of them show up just once. Jointly, the top ten make up around 20% of the sample. The study collected follow-up blood from HIV-infected patients roughly three months, about 14 weeks, after antiretroviral therapy began. Since whole blood was used without any cell fractionation, the repertoire reflected all peripheral T cells in unsorted form.

The sample consisted of blood, taken during antiretroviral therapy. Source of these receptors: an adult with HIV infection.

Ten or more counts support this clonotype. This rearrangement joins TRBV14 to TRBJ2-1; the D gene is possibly TRBD1 (6 bases). V shed 4 bases and J shed 3 bases, with 10 bases lying between them. The CDR3 consists of 14 residues. Germline CDR1 is SGHDN and CDR2 is FVKESK. The CDR3 DNA follows: TGTGCCAGCAGCCCAGGGGTCTTCTACAATGAGCAGTTCTTC. This translates into CASSPGVFYNEQFF.

This clonotype was counted many times. The V gene is TRBV27, the J gene TRBJ2-5; TRBD2 matches 14 bases. CDR1 and CDR2 from the germline V gene are MNHEY and SMNVEV (reference sequence). Unmatched junction bases numbered 15, after V lost 5 bases and J lost 4 bases. CDR3 length: 19 amino acids. The CDR3 DNA reads as TGTGCCAGCAGTCCAAGTCAGGGGCTGGGACTAGCGGGAGTAGAGACCCAGTACTTC. It yields the protein CASSPSQGLGLAGVETQYF.

This clonotype came up many times. V is TRBV28 and J is TRBJ2-7; D ambiguous. V lost 1 base, J lost 4 bases, and 11 bases lay in between. The length of the CDR3 is 14 residues. The germline V gene has CDR1 MDHEN and CDR2 SYDVKM. The DNA of the CDR3 is TGTGCCAGCAGTTTATTCCGCCTACTGTACGAGCAGTACTTC. This translates into CASSLFRLLYEQYF.

This clonotype occurred a few times. This chain joins TRBV4-1 and TRBJ2-5; D is uncertain. V was trimmed by 0 bases and J by 1 base, leaving 3 bases between them. The CDR3 loop spans 13 amino acids. Per germline, CDR1 MGHRA and CDR2 YSYEKL. CDR3 coding DNA: TGCGCCAGCAGCCAAGAAAGCCAAGAGACCCAGTACTTC. Protein sequence: CASSQESQETQYF.

This clonotype was counted at least ten times. The chain combines TRBV18 with TRBJ2-2; D is possibly TRBD2 (6 bases). V lost 3 bases and J 2 bases, leaving 13 bases between the germline ends. Germline values: CDR1 KGHSH, CDR2 LQKENI. The CDR3 runs to 16 residues. The CDR3 DNA sequence: TGTGCCAGCTCACCTCCCCGGAGGGTAAACACCGGGGAGCTGTTTTTT. The encoded protein is CASSPPRRVNTGELFF.

In its sample, this clonotype was seen many times. The genes are TRBV5-1 and TRBJ2-2; tentatively, D is TRBD1 or TRBD2 (5 bases each). This CDR3 is 15 amino acids long. The V and J ends lost 3 bases and 3 bases respectively, with 12 bases between them. Germline values: CDR1 SGHRS, CDR2 YFSETQ. CDR3 coding DNA: TGCGCCAGCAGCTACTCCGGGGCCTACACCGGGGAGCTGTTTTTT. Translated, it gives CASSYSGAYTGELFF.

There are many counts of this clonotype. V gene TRBV7-2 combines with J gene TRBJ2-4; D is possibly TRBD1 or TRBD2 (5 bases each). The CDR3 covers 19 residues. The germline V gene encodes CDR1 SGHTA and CDR2 FQGNSA. Trimming removed 0 bases at V and 1 base at J, with 19 bases between. CDR3 nucleotides: TGTGCCAGCAGCTTAGCAGAGGGGCGTGGGGTTCGGGCCAAAAACATTCAGTACTTC. Its translation is CASSLAEGRGVRAKNIQYF.

In its sample, this clonotype was seen many times. This CDR3 is CATRGDTGTDTQYF. DNA of the CDR3: TGTGCCACCAGGGGGGACACCGGCACAGATACGCAGTATTTT. J is TRBJ2-3 and V is TRBV2; a weak D match, TRBD1 (7 bases). V lost 10 bases to trimming and J lost 1 base, with 15 bases between them. The CDR3 length is 14 residues. The germline CDR1 and CDR2 sequences are SNHLY and FYNNEI.